This TCR beta chain was sequenced for a study of patients and donors after allogeneic stem cell transplantation. TCRdb ran MiXCR on the RT-PCR reads and lists one entry per CDR3 protein. This sample yields fewer than 25,000 distinct CDR3 sequences, of which 4.5% to 6% are seen a single time; roughly 40% belongs to the top ten. This clonotype was counted at least ten times. Trimming removed 0 bases from V and 2 bases from J; junction bases left unmatched: 1. Germline V gene data show CDR1 as KGHSH and CDR2 as LQKENI. The CDR3 length is 15 residues. The sequenced sample consisted of blood, either unsorted or a sorted T cell fraction (not recorded which). This chain joins TRBV18 and TRBJ1-3; 7 bases are shared with TRBD1. The sequence derives from a human donor who was either an allogeneic HSCT recipient or a stem cell or donor lymphocyte infusion donor (not recorded which). It is not recorded whose cells these are; they may come from a transplant donor. CDR3 nucleotides: TGTGCCAGCTCACCACCGCAGGGGGCTGGAAACACCATATATTTT. Its translation: CASSPPQGAGNTIYF.